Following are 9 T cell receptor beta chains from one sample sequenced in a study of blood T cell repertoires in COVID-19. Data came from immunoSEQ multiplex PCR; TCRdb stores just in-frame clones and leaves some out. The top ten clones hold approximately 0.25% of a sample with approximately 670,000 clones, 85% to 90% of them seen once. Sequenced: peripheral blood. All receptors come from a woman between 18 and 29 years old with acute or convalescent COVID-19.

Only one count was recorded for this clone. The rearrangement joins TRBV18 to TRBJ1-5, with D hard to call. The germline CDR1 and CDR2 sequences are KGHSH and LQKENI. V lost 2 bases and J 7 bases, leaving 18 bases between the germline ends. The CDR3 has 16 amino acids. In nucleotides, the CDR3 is TGTGCCAGCTCACCATCGGCGCGTCTGGACTGGCAGCCCCAGCATTTT. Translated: CASSPSARLDWQPQHF.

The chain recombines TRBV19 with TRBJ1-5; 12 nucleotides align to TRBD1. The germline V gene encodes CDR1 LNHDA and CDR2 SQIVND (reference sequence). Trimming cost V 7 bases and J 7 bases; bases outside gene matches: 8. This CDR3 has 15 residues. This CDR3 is CASTKGTGGSQPQHF. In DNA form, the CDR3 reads TGTGCCAGTACAAAAGGGACAGGGGGCAGCCAGCCCCAGCATTTT.

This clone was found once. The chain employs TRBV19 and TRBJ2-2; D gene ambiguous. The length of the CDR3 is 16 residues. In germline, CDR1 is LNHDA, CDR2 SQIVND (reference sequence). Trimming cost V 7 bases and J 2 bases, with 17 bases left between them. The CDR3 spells CASMPSGGYNTGELFF. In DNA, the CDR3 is TGTGCCAGTATGCCCTCAGGTGGCTACAACACCGGGGAGCTGTTTTTT. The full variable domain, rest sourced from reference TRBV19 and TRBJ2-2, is DGGITQSPKYLFRKEGQNVTLSCEQNLNHDAMYWYRQDPGQGLRLIYYSQIVNDFQKGDIAEGYSVSREKKESFPLTVTSAQKNPTAFYLCASMPSGGYNTGELFFGEGSRLTVL.

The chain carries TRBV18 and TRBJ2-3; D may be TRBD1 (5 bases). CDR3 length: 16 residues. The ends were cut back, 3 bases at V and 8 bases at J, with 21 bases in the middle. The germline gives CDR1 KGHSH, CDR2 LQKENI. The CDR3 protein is CASSPKGLTPPGTQYF. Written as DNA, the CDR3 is TGTGCCAGCTCACCTAAGGGGCTGACACCGCCGGGTACGCAGTATTTT.

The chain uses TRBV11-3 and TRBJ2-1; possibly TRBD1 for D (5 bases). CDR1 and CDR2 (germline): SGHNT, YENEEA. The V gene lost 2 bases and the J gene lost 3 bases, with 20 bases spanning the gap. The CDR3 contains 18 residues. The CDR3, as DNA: TGTGCCAGCAGCTTATCTGCCTGGGGCGGAAACCACTACAATGAGCAGTTCTTC. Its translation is CASSLSAWGGNHYNEQFF. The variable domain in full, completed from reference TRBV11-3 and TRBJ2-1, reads EAGVVQSPRYKIIEKKQPVAFWCNPISGHNTLYWYLQNLGQGPELLIRYENEEAVDDSQLPKDRFSAERLKGVDSTLKIQPAELGDSAVYLCASSLSAWGGNHYNEQFFGPGTRLTVL.

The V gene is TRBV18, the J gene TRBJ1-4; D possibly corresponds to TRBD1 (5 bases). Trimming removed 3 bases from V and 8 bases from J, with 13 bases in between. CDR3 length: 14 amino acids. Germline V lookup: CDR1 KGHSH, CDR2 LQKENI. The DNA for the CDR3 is TGTGCCAGCTCACCTTACGCAGGGAAAGAAAAACTGTTTTTT. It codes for CASSPYAGKEKLFF.

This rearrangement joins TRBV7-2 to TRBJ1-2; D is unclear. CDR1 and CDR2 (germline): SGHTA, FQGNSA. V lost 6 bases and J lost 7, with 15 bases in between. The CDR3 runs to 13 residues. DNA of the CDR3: TGTGCCAGCAGTCCGGGAGGTCTCCTTGGCTACACCTTC. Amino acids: CASSPGGLLGYTF. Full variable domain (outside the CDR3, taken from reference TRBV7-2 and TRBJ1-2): GAGVSQSPSNKVTEKGKDVELRCDPISGHTALYWYRQSLGQGLEFLIYFQGNSAPDKSGLPSDRFSAERTGGSVSTLTIQRTQQEDSAVYLCASSPGGLLGYTFGSGTRLTVV.

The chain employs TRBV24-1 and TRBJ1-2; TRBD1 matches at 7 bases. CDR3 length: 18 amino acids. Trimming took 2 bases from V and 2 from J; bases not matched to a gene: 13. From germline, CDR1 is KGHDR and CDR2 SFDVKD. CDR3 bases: TGTGCCACCAGTGATTCCACCCTAGGAGGGGGCAACAACTATGGCTACACCTTC. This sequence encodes CATSDSTLGGGNNYGYTF.

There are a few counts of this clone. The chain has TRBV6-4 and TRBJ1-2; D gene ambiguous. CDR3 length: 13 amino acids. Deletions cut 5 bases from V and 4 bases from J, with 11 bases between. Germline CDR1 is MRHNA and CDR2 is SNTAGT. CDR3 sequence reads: CASSPEGGYGYTF. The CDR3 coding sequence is TGTGCCAGCAGTCCCGAGGGTGGCTATGGCTACACCTTC.